This paragraph covers one T cell receptor beta chain sequence. Antigen: not known. Germline V gives CDR1 SGHAT, CDR2 FQNNGV. V was clipped by 5 bases and J by 1 base, with 8 bases between them. This CDR3 has 13 amino acids. The data stem from a study of T cell responses to AZD1222 COVID-19 vaccine. Across the whole study: The analysis combined second doses at about 4 or about 12 weeks. Broader study findings: Baseline seropositives among AZD1222 recipients totaled only five to seven. A rise in Spike-specific TCR breadth and depth followed two AZD1222 doses. There were mostly white British donors and more females than males, and clonal diversity was possibly underestimated.

The table came from immunoSEQ multiplex PCR; TCRdb's copy has only in-frame clones and leaves some out. In the table there are over 120,000 clones, over 75% of which are singletons. This receptor was taken from an adult in good health. The rearrangement uses TRBV11-2 and TRBJ1-1; D is perhaps TRBD1 (5 bases). Sample: peripheral blood, taken on day 0 of AZD1222 vaccination. DNA for the CDR3: TGTGCCAGCAGCCAGGGAGGGAACACTGAAGCTTTCTTT. This sequence encodes CASSQGGNTEAFF.